The sequence of this T cell receptor beta chain was determined in a study of blood T cell repertoires in COVID-19 (TCRdb year 2020). Some background on the complete study: Samples from collaborators originated in the United States, Italy and Spain and spanned both the acute and convalescent phases of COVID-19. The material from the prospective study consisted of cDNA or gDNA derived from T cells, B-cell-depleted T cells, or PBMCs. Deeply sampled blood TCRbeta repertoires from subjects exposed to, actively infected with, or recovered from COVID-19 were included in the dataset. The repertoires were made available in a free public database intended to serve as a resource for research on the immune response to SARS-CoV-2. The samples were drawn from the first 160 participants of the ongoing ImmuneRACE study and from more than 1,000 subjects provided by 6 global collaborators. Sample metadata almost always included a de-identified subject ID, COVID-19 status, age in years and sex. Where available, HLA class I and class II types were taken from metadata supplied by the sample provider and were not determined by assay-based typing. Findings and caveats that apply to the study as a whole: The amount of clinical and demographic metadata varied by source and participant and was provided uncurated.

Collaborating institutions collected whole blood in K2EDTA tubes following their own protocols. For TCRbeta analysis, collaborator samples were shipped as frozen whole blood, as isolated PBMCs, or as DNA extracted from either sample type. Taken from cysteine to phenylalanine, the CDR3 has 19 residues. Of the read, only the CDR3 DNA is kept; its 57 bases are in frame from base 1. From V the trimming removes 2 bases and from J it removes 4 bases, while the gene matches leave 17 bases of the junction unaccounted for. CDR1 and CDR2 (SGHTA, FQGNSA) derive from the germline V gene. TCRbeta CDR3 regions were amplified from genomic DNA by means of the immunoSEQ Assay, a bias-controlled multiplex PCR. Processing in the source paper ran as follows. The number of nucleated cells in each sample was estimated by amplification of reference gene primers within the assay. To quantify the absolute abundance of each unique TCRbeta CDR3 rearrangement, sequence reads were collapsed and filtered. For each sample, productive Simpson clonality was calculated by taking the square root of Simpson's diversity index across productive rearrangements. TCRdb provides this immuneACCESS table in a form limited to in-frame rearrangements. Some clones are lacking; in checked studies, under half of them reflect an unresolved V gene, and why the rest are absent is not known. Clone size and the V and J calls come from that table; the DNA yielded D and trimming. The sample contains around 61,000 clones, around 80% of them found a single time. Around 16% of the sample goes to the ten largest clones.

Details on this clone: Its recognized antigen is unknown. Base qualities were left out, and no much larger clone turns up one base away.

The V gene is TRBV7-2 and the J gene is TRBJ2-7; 10 bases in the junction line up with TRBD2. This TCR came from an elderly man with acute or convalescent COVID-19. Sequencing was done on a sample of peripheral blood. The encoded CDR3 is CASSLLPRTGLAAFYEQYF. The sequenced DNA: TGTGCCAGCAGCTTACTCCCAAGAACTGGACTAGCGGCCTTTTACGAGCAGTACTTC.